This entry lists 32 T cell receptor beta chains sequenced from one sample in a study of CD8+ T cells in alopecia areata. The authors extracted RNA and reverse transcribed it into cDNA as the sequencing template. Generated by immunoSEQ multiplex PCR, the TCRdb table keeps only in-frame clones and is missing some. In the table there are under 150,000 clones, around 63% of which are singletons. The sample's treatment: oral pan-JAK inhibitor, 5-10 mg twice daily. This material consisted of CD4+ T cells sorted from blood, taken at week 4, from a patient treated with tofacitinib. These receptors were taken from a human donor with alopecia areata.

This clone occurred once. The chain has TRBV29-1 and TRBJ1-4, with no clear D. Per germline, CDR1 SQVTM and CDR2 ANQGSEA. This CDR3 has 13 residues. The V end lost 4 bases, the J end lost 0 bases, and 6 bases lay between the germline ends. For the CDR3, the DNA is TGCAGCGTTGCACCTGCAACTAATGAAAAACTGTTTTTT. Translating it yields CSVAPATNEKLFF.

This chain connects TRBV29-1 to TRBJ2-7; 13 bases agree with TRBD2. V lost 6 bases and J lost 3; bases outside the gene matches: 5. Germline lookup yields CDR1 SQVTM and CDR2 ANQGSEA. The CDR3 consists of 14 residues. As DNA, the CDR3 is TGCAGCGTCAACGGACTAGCGGGGGTCTACGAGCAGTACTTC. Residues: CSVNGLAGVYEQYF.

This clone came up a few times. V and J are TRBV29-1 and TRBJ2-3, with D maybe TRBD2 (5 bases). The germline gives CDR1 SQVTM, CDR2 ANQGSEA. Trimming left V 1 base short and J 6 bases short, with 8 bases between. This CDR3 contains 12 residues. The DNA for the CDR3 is TGCAGCGTTGAAGGTGGAGGCGATACGCAGTATTTT. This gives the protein CSVEGGGDTQYF.

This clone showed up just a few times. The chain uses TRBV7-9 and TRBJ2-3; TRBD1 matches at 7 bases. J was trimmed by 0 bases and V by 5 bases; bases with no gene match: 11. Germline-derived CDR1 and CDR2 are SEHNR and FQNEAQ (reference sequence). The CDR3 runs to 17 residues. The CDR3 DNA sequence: TGTGCCAGCAGCGCTATCCGACAGGGAAGGAGCACAGATACGCAGTATTTT. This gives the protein CASSAIRQGRSTDTQYF.

CDR3 sequence: CASSQEGSGGVYNEQFF. CDR3 bases: TGCGCCAGCAGCCAAGAGGGTAGCGGGGGGGTCTACAATGAGCAGTTCTTC. This chain uses TRBV4-1 with TRBJ2-1; 11 positions agree with TRBD2. With 0 bases clipped from V and 3 bases from J, the junction kept 4 bases outside the gene matches. Germline loops: CDR1 MGHRA, CDR2 YSYEKL. CDR3 length: 17 residues.

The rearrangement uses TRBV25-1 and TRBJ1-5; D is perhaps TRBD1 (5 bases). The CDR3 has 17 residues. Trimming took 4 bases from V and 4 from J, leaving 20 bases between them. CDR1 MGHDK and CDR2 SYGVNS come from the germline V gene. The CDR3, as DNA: TGTGCCAGCAGTGTTTCCTCAAACCAGGGAAGGAATCAGCCCCAGCATTTT. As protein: CASSVSSNQGRNQPQHF.

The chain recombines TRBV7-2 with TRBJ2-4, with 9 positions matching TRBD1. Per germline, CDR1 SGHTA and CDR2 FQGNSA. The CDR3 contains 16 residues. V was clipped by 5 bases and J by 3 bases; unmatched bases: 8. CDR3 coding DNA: TGTGCCAGCAGCCCTCCGAGACAGGGGGTCAAAAACATTCAGTACTTC. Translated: CASSPPRQGVKNIQYF.

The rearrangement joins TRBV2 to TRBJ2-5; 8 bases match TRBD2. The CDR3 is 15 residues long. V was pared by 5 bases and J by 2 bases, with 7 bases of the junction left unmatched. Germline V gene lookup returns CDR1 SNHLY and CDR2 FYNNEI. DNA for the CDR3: TGTGCCAGCAGTTCGAATAGCGGGACACAAGAGACCCAGTACTTC. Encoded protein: CASSSNSGTQETQYF.

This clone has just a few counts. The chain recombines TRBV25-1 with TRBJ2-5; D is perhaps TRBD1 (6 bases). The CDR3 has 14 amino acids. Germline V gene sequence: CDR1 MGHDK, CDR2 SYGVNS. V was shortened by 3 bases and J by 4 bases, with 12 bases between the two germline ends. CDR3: CASSDQGSPETQYF. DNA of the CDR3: TGTGCCAGCAGTGATCAGGGGAGCCCAGAGACCCAGTACTTC.

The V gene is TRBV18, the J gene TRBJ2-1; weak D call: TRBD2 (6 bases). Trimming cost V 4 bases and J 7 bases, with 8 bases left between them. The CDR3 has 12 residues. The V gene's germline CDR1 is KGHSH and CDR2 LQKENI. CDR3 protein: CASSRLENEQFF. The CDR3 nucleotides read TGTGCCAGCTCACGACTAGAGAATGAGCAGTTCTTC.

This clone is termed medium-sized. In nucleotides, the CDR3 is TGTGCCAGCAGAAGACAAGGGGGCTCAGAGGATGGCTACACCTTC. It yields the protein CASRRQGGSEDGYTF. The chain carries TRBV6-5 and TRBJ1-2, with TRBD1 identical over 7 bases. There are 15 residues in the CDR3. V shed 6 bases, J shed 6 bases, and the junction held 13 bases outside the gene matches. Germline lookup yields CDR1 MNHEY and CDR2 SVGAGI.

The CDR3 protein is CSARISETQYF. As DNA, the CDR3 is TGCAGTGCTAGAATCTCGGAGACCCAGTACTTC. This chain joins TRBV20-1 and TRBJ2-5; no clear D gene. Per germline, CDR1 DFQATT and CDR2 SNEGSKA (reference sequence). The CDR3 runs 11 residues. Trimming left V 2 bases short and J 5 bases short, with 6 bases between.

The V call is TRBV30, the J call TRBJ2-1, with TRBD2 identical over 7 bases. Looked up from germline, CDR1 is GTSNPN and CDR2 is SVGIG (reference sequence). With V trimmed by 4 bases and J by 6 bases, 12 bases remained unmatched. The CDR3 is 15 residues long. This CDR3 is CAWMPTSERGNEQFF. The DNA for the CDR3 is TGTGCCTGGATGCCCACTAGCGAGAGGGGCAATGAGCAGTTCTTC. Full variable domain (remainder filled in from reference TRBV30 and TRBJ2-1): SQTIHQWPATLVQPVGSPLSLECTVEGTSNPNLYWYRQAAGRGLQLLFYSVGIGQISSEVPQNLSASRPQDRQFILSSKKLLLSDSGFYLCAWMPTSERGNEQFFGPGTRLTVL.

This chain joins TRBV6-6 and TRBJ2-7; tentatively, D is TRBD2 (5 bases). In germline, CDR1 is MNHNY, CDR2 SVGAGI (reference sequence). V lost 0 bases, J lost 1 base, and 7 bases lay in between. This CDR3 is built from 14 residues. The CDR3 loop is CASSYSTTSYEQYF. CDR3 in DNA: TGTGCCAGCAGTTACTCGACTACTTCCTACGAGCAGTACTTC.

As DNA, the CDR3 is TGTGCCAGCAGCAAAGTGGAAGGGGTGGATCAGCCCCAGCATTTT. This encodes CASSKVEGVDQPQHF. The chain employs TRBV21-1 and TRBJ1-5; the DNA was not used to check the table's D call, TRBD1. TRBV21-1 is marked as a pseudogene. CDR3 length: 15 amino acids.

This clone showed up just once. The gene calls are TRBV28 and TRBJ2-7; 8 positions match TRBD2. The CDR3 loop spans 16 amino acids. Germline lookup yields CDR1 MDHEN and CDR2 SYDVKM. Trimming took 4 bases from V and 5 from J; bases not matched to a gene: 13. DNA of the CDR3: TGTGCCAGCAGTTCTATGCCCTCGAGCGGGAGAAACGAGCAGTACTTC. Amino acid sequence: CASSSMPSSGRNEQYF.

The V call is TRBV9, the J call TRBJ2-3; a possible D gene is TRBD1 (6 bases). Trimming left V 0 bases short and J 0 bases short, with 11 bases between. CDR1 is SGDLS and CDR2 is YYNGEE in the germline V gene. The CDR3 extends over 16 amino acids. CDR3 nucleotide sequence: TGTGCCAGCAGCGTAGCCGTGGGGGCTAGCACAGATACGCAGTATTTT. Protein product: CASSVAVGASTDTQYF.

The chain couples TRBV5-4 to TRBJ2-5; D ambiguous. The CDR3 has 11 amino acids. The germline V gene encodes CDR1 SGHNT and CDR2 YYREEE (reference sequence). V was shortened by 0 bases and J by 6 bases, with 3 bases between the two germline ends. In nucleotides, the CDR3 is TGTGCCAGCAGCTTGGAAAAGACCCAGTACTTC. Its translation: CASSLEKTQYF.

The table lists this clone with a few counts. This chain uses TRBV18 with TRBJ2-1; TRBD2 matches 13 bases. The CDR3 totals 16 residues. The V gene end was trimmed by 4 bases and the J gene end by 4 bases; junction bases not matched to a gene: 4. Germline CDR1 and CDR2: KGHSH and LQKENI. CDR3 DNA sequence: TGTGCCAGCTCACGTCGGACTAGCGGGAGATACAATGAGCAGTTCTTC. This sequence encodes CASSRRTSGRYNEQFF.

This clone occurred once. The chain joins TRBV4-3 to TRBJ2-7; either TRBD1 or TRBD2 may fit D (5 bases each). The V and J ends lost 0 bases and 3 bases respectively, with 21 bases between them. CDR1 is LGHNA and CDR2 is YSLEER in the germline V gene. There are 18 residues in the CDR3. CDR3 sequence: CASSQEHISGGQSYEQYF. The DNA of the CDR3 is TGCGCCAGCAGCCAAGAGCATATTAGTGGAGGACAAAGCTACGAGCAGTACTTC.

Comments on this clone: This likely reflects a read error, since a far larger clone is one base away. In DNA form, the CDR3 reads TGTGCCAGCAGCTTGGACACCTCTGGGGCCAACGTCCTGACTTTC. This gives the protein CASSLDTSGANVLTF. The chain couples TRBV7-2 to TRBJ2-6; D is possibly TRBD1 (5 bases). Trimming cost V 3 bases and J 0 bases, with 6 bases left between them. The CDR3 covers 15 residues. From germline, CDR1 is SGHTA and CDR2 FQGNSA.

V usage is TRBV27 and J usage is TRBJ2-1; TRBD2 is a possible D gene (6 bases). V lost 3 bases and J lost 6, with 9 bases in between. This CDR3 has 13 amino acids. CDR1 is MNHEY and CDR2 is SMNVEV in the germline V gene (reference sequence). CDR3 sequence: CASSFLGGNEQFF. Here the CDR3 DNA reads TGTGCCAGCAGTTTCCTCGGGGGCAATGAGCAGTTCTTC.

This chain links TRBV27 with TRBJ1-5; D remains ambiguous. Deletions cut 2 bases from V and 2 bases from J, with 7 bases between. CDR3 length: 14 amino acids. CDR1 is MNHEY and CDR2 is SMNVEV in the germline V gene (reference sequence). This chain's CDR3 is CASSLTWGNQPQHF. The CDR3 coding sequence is TGTGCCAGCAGTTTAACGTGGGGCAATCAGCCCCAGCATTTT.

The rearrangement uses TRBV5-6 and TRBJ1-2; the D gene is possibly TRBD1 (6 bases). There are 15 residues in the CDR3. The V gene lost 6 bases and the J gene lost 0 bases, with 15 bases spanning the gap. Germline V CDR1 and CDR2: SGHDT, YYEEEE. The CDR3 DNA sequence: TGTGCCAGCAAAACAACAGGGCACTCTAACTATGGCTACACCTTC. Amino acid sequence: CASKTTGHSNYGYTF.

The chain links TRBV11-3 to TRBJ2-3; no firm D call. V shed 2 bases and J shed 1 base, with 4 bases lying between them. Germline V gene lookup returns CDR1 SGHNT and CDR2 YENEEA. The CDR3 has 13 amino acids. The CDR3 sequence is CASSLLGTDTQYF. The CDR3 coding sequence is TGTGCCAGCAGCTTACTGGGCACAGATACGCAGTATTTT.

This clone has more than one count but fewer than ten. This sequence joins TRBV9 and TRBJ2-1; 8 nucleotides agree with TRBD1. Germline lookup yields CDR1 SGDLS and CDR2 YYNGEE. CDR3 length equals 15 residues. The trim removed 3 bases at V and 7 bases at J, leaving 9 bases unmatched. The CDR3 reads CASSETGDVTNEQFF. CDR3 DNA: TGTGCCAGCAGCGAGACAGGGGACGTTACAAATGAGCAGTTCTTC.

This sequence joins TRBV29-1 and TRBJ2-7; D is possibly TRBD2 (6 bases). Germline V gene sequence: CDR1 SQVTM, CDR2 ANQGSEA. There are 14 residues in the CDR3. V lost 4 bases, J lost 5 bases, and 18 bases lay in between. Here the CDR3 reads CSVVAGLRQDEQYF. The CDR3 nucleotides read TGCAGCGTTGTGGCGGGGCTTAGGCAGGACGAGCAGTACTTC.

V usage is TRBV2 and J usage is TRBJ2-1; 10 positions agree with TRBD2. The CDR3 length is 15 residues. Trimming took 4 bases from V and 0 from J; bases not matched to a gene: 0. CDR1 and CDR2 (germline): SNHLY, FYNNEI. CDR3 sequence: CASSGTSGSYNEQFF. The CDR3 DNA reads TGTGCCAGCAGTGGGACTAGCGGCTCCTACAATGAGCAGTTCTTC.

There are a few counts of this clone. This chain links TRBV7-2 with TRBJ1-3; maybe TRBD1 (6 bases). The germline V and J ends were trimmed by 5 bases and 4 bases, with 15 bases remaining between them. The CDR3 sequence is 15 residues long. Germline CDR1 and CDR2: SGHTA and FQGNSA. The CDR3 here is CASSIPPGQGNTIYF. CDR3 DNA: TGTGCCAGCAGCATCCCCCCGGGACAAGGAAACACCATATATTTT.

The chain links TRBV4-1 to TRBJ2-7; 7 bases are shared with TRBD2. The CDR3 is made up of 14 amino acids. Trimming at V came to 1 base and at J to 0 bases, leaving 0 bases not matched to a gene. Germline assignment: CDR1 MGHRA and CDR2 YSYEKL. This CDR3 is CASSQGGGSYEQYF. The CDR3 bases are TGCGCCAGCAGCCAAGGGGGGGGCTCCTACGAGCAGTACTTC.

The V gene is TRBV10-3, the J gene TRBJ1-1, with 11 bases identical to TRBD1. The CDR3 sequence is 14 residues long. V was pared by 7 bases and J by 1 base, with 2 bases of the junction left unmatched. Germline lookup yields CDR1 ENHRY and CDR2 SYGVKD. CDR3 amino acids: CAITGQGANTEAFF. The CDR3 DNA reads TGTGCCATCACTGGACAGGGGGCGAACACTGAAGCTTTCTTT.

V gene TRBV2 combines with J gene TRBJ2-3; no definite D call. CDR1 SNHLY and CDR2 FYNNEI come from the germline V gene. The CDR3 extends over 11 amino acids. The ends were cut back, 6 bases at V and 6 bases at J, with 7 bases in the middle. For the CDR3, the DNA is TGTGCCAGCAGAGCAGTGGATACGCAGTATTTT. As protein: CASRAVDTQYF.